Listed below are T cell receptor beta chains from one sample, sequenced in a study of CD8+CD57+ T cells in acquired aplastic anemia. TCRdb re-called the reads through MiXCR, storing one row per CDR3 protein. The sample includes about 160,000 distinct CDR3 sequences, over 40% of them seen just once. Source material: sorted CD4+, CD8+, or CD8+CD57+ T cells (not recorded which) from PBMCs. The receptors derive from a human donor with aplastic anemia. The CDR3 runs from the conserved cysteine through the conserved F or W. D genes are given only for firm matches. The size entry is marked missing in some rows and otherwise reads once, few, many or a size class.

V	J	size	D	CDR3	DNA
TRBV19	TRBJ1-5	few	-	CASSIGGSNQPQHF	TGTGCCAGTAGTATTGGCGGGAGCAATCAGCCCCAGCATTTT
TRBV2	TRBJ1-1	many	-	CASSESPIIFSEAFF	TGTGCCAGCAGTGAATCCCCCATTATATTCTCTGAAGCTTTCTTT
TRBV11-3	TRBJ2-1	many	-	CASSPTRQGGNEQFF	TGTGCCAGCAGCCCTACCCGGCAGGGTGGCAATGAGCAGTTCTTC
TRBV19	TRBJ1-5	-	TRBD1	CASKTGRGDNQPQHF	TGTGCCAGTAAGACAGGGAGGGGGGACAATCAGCCCCAGCATTTT
TRBV25-1	TRBJ2-2	-	-	CASSDRKGELFF	TGTGCCAGCAGTGACAGGAAGGGGGAGCTGTTTTTT
TRBV19	TRBJ1-2	once	TRBD1	CASSIGTGASGYTF	TGTGCCAGTAGTATAGGGACAGGGGCGTCAGGCTACACCTTC
TRBV3-1	TRBJ1-2	-	-	CASSHPQGGYTF	TGTGCCAGCAGCCACCCGCAGGGGGGCTACACCTTC
TRBV12-3/TRBV12-4	TRBJ2-1	many	-	CASSGGVGTDSYNEQFF	TGTGCCAGCAGCGGCGGTGTGGGCACCGACTCCTACAATGAGCAGTTCTTC
TRBV7-6	TRBJ2-5	many	-	CASSLFSGGGETQYF	TGTGCCAGCAGCTTATTTTCGGGGGGCGGGGAGACCCAGTACTTC
TRBV6-2/TRBV6-3	TRBJ2-3	many	-	CASSYETGTDTQYF	TGTGCCAGCAGTTATGAGACTGGCACAGATACGCAGTATTTT
TRBV19	TRBJ2-7	-	TRBD2	CASRTAGGHSYEQYF	TGTGCCAGTAGAACCGCGGGGGGCCACTCCTACGAGCAGTACTTC
TRBV6-1	TRBJ2-5	many	-	CASSEFSGIQETQYF	TGTGCCAGCAGTGAATTCTCAGGGATCCAAGAGACCCAGTACTTC
TRBV29-1	TRBJ2-3	-	-	CSVVTSTSTDTQYF	TGCAGCGTTGTCACATCTACTAGCACAGATACGCAGTATTTT
TRBV7-2	TRBJ2-5	-	-	CASQATAMQETQYF	TGTGCCAGCCAGGCGACAGCAATGCAAGAGACCCAGTACTTC
TRBV25-1	TRBJ2-5	many	-	CASSENTQETQYF	TGTGCCAGCAGTGAAAACACACAAGAGACCCAGTACTTC
TRBV7-2	TRBJ1-2	many	TRBD1	CASSSWDRGLYGYTF	TGTGCCAGCAGCTCATGGGACAGGGGGCTCTATGGCTACACCTTC
TRBV27	TRBJ1-5	many	-	CASKSLTGKDQPQHF	TGTGCCAGCAAATCCCTTACAGGGAAGGATCAGCCCCAGCATTTT
TRBV7-9	TRBJ2-5	few	-	CASSSTRFETQYF	TGTGCCAGCAGCTCGACCCGATTCGAGACCCAGTACTTC
TRBV7-2	TRBJ1-6	many	-	CASSLGYEGSPLHF	TGTGCCAGCAGCTTAGGTTACGAGGGTTCACCCCTCCACTTT
TRBV9	TRBJ2-3	-	-	CASSVALRVALDTQYF	TGTGCCAGCAGCGTAGCTTTGAGGGTAGCATTGGATACGCAGTATTTT
TRBV29-1	TRBJ1-5	-	-	CSVVWGNQPQHF	TGCAGCGTTGTCTGGGGAAATCAGCCCCAGCATTTT
TRBV2	TRBJ1-2	-	TRBD1	CASSLGGQGVGYTF	TGTGCCAGCAGCTTGGGGGGACAGGGAGTTGGCTACACCTTC
TRBV15	TRBJ2-7	once	-	CATSSLDSSYEQYF	TGTGCCACCAGCAGCTTAGACAGCTCCTACGAGCAGTACTTC
TRBV12-3/TRBV12-4	TRBJ2-3	-	-	CASRTGQTTDTQYF	TGTGCCAGCAGGACGGGACAAACCACAGATACGCAGTATTTT
TRBV27	TRBJ2-3	few	TRBD1	CASSLTGTAVTDTQYF	TGTGCCAGCAGTTTAACGGGGACAGCGGTCACAGATACGCAGTATTTT
TRBV5-1	TRBJ1-1	many	TRBD1	CASSLEIRTGPLNTEAFF	TGCGCCAGCAGCTTGGAGATTCGGACAGGCCCGTTGAACACTGAAGCTTTCTTT
TRBV10-3	TRBJ2-7	many	TRBD2	CATSSGGPSYEQYF	TGTGCCACCTCTAGCGGGGGGCCCTCCTACGAGCAGTACTTC
TRBV6-2/TRBV6-3	TRBJ1-5	-	-	CAISDVGNQSQHF	TGTGCCATCAGTGACGTCGGTAATCAGTCCCAGCATTTT
TRBV9	TRBJ2-3	many	TRBD2	CASSVGRGGSTDTQYF	TGTGCCAGCAGCGTAGGACGGGGGGGAAGCACAGATACGCAGTATTTT
TRBV3-1	TRBJ1-1	few	-	CASSQEMTGILLFF	TGTGCCAGCAGCCAAGAAATGACGGGAATCCTTCTTTTCTTT
TRBV29-1	TRBJ2-3	many	-	CSVDVSTDTQYF	TGCAGCGTTGATGTGAGCACAGATACGCAGTATTTT
TRBV24-1	TRBJ1-2	-	-	CATSDSTGVGIGGYTF	TGTGCCACCAGTGATTCAACCGGGGTGGGGATAGGTGGCTACACCTTC
TRBV12-3/TRBV12-4	TRBJ1-2	-	-	CASSSTGRYGYTF	TGTGCCAGCAGTTCGACAGGAAGGTATGGCTACACCTTC
TRBV9	TRBJ2-2	many	-	CASTSGTINTGELFF	TGTGCCAGCACCTCCGGGACAATAAACACCGGGGAGCTGTTTTTT
TRBV19	TRBJ1-5	-	-	CASSKPGREYQPQHF	TGTGCCAGTAGTAAACCGGGACGGGAGTATCAGCCCCAGCATTTT
TRBV25-1	TRBJ1-6	-	TRBD1	CASSEQDRLNSPLHF	TGTGCCAGCAGTGAACAGGACAGGCTAAATTCACCCCTCCACTTT
TRBV19	TRBJ2-5	many	-	CASSIPGGQETQYF	TGTGCCAGTAGTATACCGGGTGGCCAAGAGACCCAGTACTTC
TRBV10-3	TRBJ1-2	few	-	CAIAWGLTPLSDGYTF	TGTGCCATTGCGTGGGGCCTCACCCCCCTATCGGATGGCTACACCTTC
TRBV15	TRBJ2-5	-	-	CATSSPGAETQYF	TGTGCCACCAGCAGCCCCGGGGCCGAGACCCAGTACTTC
TRBV7-2	TRBJ2-2	-	TRBD1	CASSFGTGAGELFF	TGTGCCAGCAGCTTTGGGACAGGGGCCGGGGAGCTGTTTTTT
TRBV24-1	TRBJ2-7	medium-sized	-	CATSDERGEQYF	TGTGCCACCAGTGACGAGAGGGGCGAGCAGTACTTC
TRBV7-9	TRBJ2-7	-	-	CASSFPRTGSYEQYF	TGTGCCAGCAGCTTCCCCCGGACGGGATCCTACGAGCAGTACTTC